This passage covers 28 T cell receptor beta chains from one sample sequenced in a study of beta chain features in type 1 diabetes. The whole isolated RNA underwent reverse transcription, so sequencing captured expressed TCRB transcripts. Here immunoSEQ multiplex PCR was the method, and the copy in TCRdb shows in-frame clones only, minus some. Here the sample spans 300,000 to 350,000 clones, 13% to 15% being singletons. The sequencing sample was made of central memory CD4+ T cells from blood. The receptors originated from a man younger than 40 in good health.

The chain combines TRBV18 with TRBJ2-3; 7 nucleotides line up with TRBD1. Unmatched junction bases numbered 14, after V lost 2 bases and J lost 6 bases. The CDR3 spans 17 residues. The V gene's germline CDR1 is KGHSH and CDR2 LQKENI. The CDR3 nucleotides read TGTGCCAGCTCACCATCAATTGGACAGGATGGTATGGATACGCAGTATTTT. This encodes CASSPSIGQDGMDTQYF.

This clone was recorded a few times. The rearrangement links TRBV7-8 to TRBJ1-6, with a tentative D call TRBD1 (6 bases). The germline gives CDR1 SGHVS, CDR2 FQNEAQ. This CDR3 is built from 16 residues. V was clipped by 2 bases and J by 1 base, with 9 bases between them. In nucleotides, the CDR3 is TGTGCCAGCAGCTTAAACAGGGTATCCTATAATTCACCCCTCCACTTT. It translates to CASSLNRVSYNSPLHF. The whole variable domain, filled in from reference TRBV7-8 and TRBJ1-6, reads GAGVSQSPRYKVAKRGQDVALRCDPISGHVSLFWYQQALGQGPEFLTYFQNEAQLDKSGLPSDRFFAERPEGSVSTLKIQRTQQEDSAVYLCASSLNRVSYNSPLHFGNGTRLTVT.

This clone was detected only a few times. This chain links TRBV7-8 with TRBJ2-1; tentative D call: TRBD2 (5 bases). CDR1 SGHVS and CDR2 FQNEAQ come from the germline V gene. This CDR3 is 16 amino acids long. Trimming left V 6 bases short and J 0 bases short, with 15 bases between. The CDR3 nucleotides are TGTGCCAGCAGACGACACCGGGGTAGCTCCTACAATGAGCAGTTCTTC. It translates to CASRRHRGSSYNEQFF.

V gene TRBV7-2 combines with J gene TRBJ2-4; D call uncertain. V lost 5 bases to trimming and J lost 3 bases, with 11 bases between them. Germline-derived CDR1 and CDR2 are SGHTA and FQGNSA. The CDR3 has 14 residues. The CDR3 reads CASSPPSIKNIQYF. The CDR3 bases are TGTGCCAGCAGCCCCCCCTCAATCAAAAACATTCAGTACTTC.

This clone was counted only a few times. This chain connects TRBV28 to TRBJ1-3, with D perhaps matching TRBD1 (6 bases). Deletions cut 3 bases from V and 7 bases from J, with 10 bases between. The CDR3 is 13 residues long. Germline lookup yields CDR1 MDHEN and CDR2 SYDVKM. DNA of the CDR3: TGTGCCAGCAGTTTCGGGGGGCAGAACACCATATATTTT. This sequence encodes CASSFGGQNTIYF.

V and J are TRBV7-9 and TRBJ2-1, with 7 positions matching TRBD1. Germline values: CDR1 SEHNR, CDR2 FQNEAQ (reference sequence). The CDR3 length is 15 residues. With V trimmed by 3 bases and J by 6 bases, 8 bases remained unmatched. The CDR3 region is CASSFRQGDSNEQFF. CDR3 bases: TGTGCCAGCAGCTTCCGCCAGGGGGATAGCAATGAGCAGTTCTTC.

The gene calls are TRBV19 and TRBJ2-5; D is perhaps TRBD2 (5 bases). CDR3 size: 15 residues. CDR1 LNHDA and CDR2 SQIVND come from the germline V gene (reference sequence). The V and J ends lost 5 bases and 4 bases respectively, with 17 bases between them. The CDR3 here is CASSPNPQGGETQYF. The DNA for the CDR3 is TGTGCCAGTAGTCCCAACCCCCAAGGAGGAGAGACCCAGTACTTC.

As for this clone: A clone one base away is much larger, so this may be a read error. The chain carries TRBV5-5 and TRBJ2-3; 9 bases are a match to TRBD2. V gave up 4 bases and J gave up 5 bases; unmatched junction bases: 11. The CDR3 has 16 amino acids. CDR1 is SGHKS, CDR2 YYEKEE, per germline (reference sequence). The DNA for the CDR3 is TGTGCCAGCAGCCAAGATATGAAAGCGGGAGGAGATACGCAGTATTTT. This gives the protein CASSQDMKAGGDTQYF.

In this sample, this clone turned up a few times. The chain links TRBV7-2 to TRBJ2-2, with D hard to call. The CDR3 sequence is 12 residues long. The V end was cut by 5 bases, the J end by 7 bases, with 8 bases between. Germline loops: CDR1 SGHTA, CDR2 FQGNSA. CDR3 in amino acids: CASSPEIGELFF. CDR3 bases: TGTGCCAGCAGCCCCGAAATCGGGGAGCTGTTTTTT.

This clone was recorded at least ten times. The chain employs TRBV2 and TRBJ2-1; D not certain. The CDR3 has 14 amino acids. Trimming cost V 7 bases and J 3 bases, with 13 bases left between them. Per germline, CDR1 SNHLY and CDR2 FYNNEI. DNA for the CDR3: TGTGCCAGCACGCCTGATGCCTTCTACAATGAGCAGTTCTTC. Encoded protein: CASTPDAFYNEQFF.

The chain links TRBV6-5 to TRBJ2-3, with 11 bases fitting TRBD2. The CDR3 sequence is 14 residues long. Germline CDR1 reads MNHEY; CDR2 reads SVGAGI. The J segment lost 4 bases and the V segment lost 8 bases, leaving 5 bases of the junction unmatched. The CDR3 region is CASRLAGGSDTQYF. The CDR3 coding sequence is TGTGCCAGCCGTTTAGCGGGGGGGTCAGATACGCAGTATTTT.

V is TRBV11-2 and J is TRBJ1-2, with D unclear. Germline V gene lookup returns CDR1 SGHAT and CDR2 FQNNGV. Trimming left V 3 bases short and J 4 bases short, with 12 bases between. The CDR3 covers 14 residues. CDR3 DNA: TGTGCCAGCAGCTTTTACGGAGCTGGCTATGGCTACACCTTC. This encodes CASSFYGAGYGYTF.

The chain carries TRBV9 and TRBJ2-3; D not certain. The germline V gene has CDR1 SGDLS and CDR2 YYNGEE. The ends were cut back, 3 bases at V and 3 bases at J, with 20 bases in the middle. This CDR3 contains 17 residues. This chain's CDR3 is CASSGTRAAFGTDTQYF. CDR3 sequence (DNA): TGTGCCAGCAGCGGGACCCGGGCCGCCTTCGGTACAGATACGCAGTATTTT.

This clone has just a few counts. The chain has TRBV27 and TRBJ2-7, with a weak D call TRBD1 (5 bases). V was pared by 4 bases and J by 1 base, with 14 bases between. Germline loops: CDR1 MNHEY, CDR2 SMNVEV (reference sequence). The CDR3 sequence is 15 residues long. CDR3 nucleotide sequence: TGTGCCAGCAGTTCAAACAGGCTTAGTTCCTACGAGCAGTACTTC. This gives the protein CASSSNRLSSYEQYF.

This clone was counted only a few times. The chain joins TRBV6-5 to TRBJ2-7; TRBD1 matches at 8 bases. The J segment lost 3 bases and the V segment lost 2 bases, leaving 6 bases of the junction unmatched. This CDR3 is 15 amino acids long. Germline-derived CDR1 and CDR2 are MNHEY and SVGAGI. CDR3 amino acids: CASSYGQGVGYEQYV. The CDR3 DNA reads as TGTGCCAGCAGTTACGGACAGGGTGTAGGCTACGAGCAGTACGTC.

V is TRBV5-1 and J is TRBJ2-5; TRBD1 or TRBD2 may be the D gene (5 bases each). The V end was cut by 2 bases, the J end by 5 bases, with 7 bases between. The CDR3 is made up of 12 amino acids. The germline gives CDR1 SGHRS, CDR2 YFSETQ. The CDR3 DNA reads as TGCGCCAGCAGCTTTGAGGGGGAGACCCAGTACTTC. Its translation: CASSFEGETQYF.

This clone was observed a handful of times. The chain joins TRBV11-2 to TRBJ1-1; TRBD1 might be the D (6 bases). The CDR3 totals 14 residues. V was shortened by 3 bases and J by 6 bases, with 14 bases between the two germline ends. The V gene's germline CDR1 is SGHAT and CDR2 FQNNGV. Here the CDR3 DNA reads TGTGCCAGCAGCTTGGCCTTTACAGGGTCTGAAGCTTTCTTT. This sequence encodes CASSLAFTGSEAFF.

This clone was seen only a few times. This chain links TRBV6-5 with TRBJ2-3, with 9 bases aligning to TRBD2. This CDR3 has 15 amino acids. V shed 6 bases, J shed 2 bases, and the junction held 6 bases outside the gene matches. CDR1 is MNHEY, CDR2 SVGAGI, per germline. The CDR3 protein is CASRAGLAITDTQYF. The CDR3 nucleotides read TGTGCCAGCAGGGCTGGACTAGCGATCACAGATACGCAGTATTTT.

The table lists this clone with many counts. The chain uses TRBV28 and TRBJ2-7; D is possibly TRBD1 or TRBD2 (5 bases each). The CDR3 consists of 15 residues. The germline V gene encodes CDR1 MDHEN and CDR2 SYDVKM. V shed 2 bases and J shed 0 bases, with 11 bases lying between them. As DNA, the CDR3 is TGTGCCAGCAGTTTAGCCGGGGCTAGCTCCTACGAGCAGTACTTC. Its protein product is CASSLAGASSYEQYF.

In its sample, this clone was seen once. V is TRBV6-5 and J is TRBJ2-7; D may correspond to TRBD1 or TRBD2 (6 bases each). The V end was cut by 10 bases, the J end by 0 bases, with 16 bases between. The germline gives CDR1 MNHEY, CDR2 SVGAGI. This CDR3 has 14 residues. The CDR3 loop is CATRKGGSSYEQYV. The CDR3 bases are TGTGCCACCCGGAAGGGGGGAAGCTCCTACGAGCAGTACGTC.

This sequence joins TRBV6-5 and TRBJ2-1; the match to TRBD1 covers 9 bases. Germline values: CDR1 MNHEY, CDR2 SVGAGI. CDR3 length equals 14 residues. V was clipped by 7 bases and J by 8 bases; unmatched bases: 9. In nucleotides, the CDR3 is TGTGCCAGCATGCCTGGGACAGGGAGGTATGAGCAGTTCTTC. This gives the protein CASMPGTGRYEQFF.

This clone occurred a few times. The chain has TRBV6-6 and TRBJ1-1, with D perhaps matching TRBD1 (5 bases). V gave up 10 bases and J gave up 1 base, with 16 bases separating them. The CDR3 is 14 amino acids. Germline lookup yields CDR1 MNHNY and CDR2 SVGAGI (reference sequence). The CDR3 loop reads CATGPQVWNTEAFF. CDR3 nucleotide sequence: TGTGCCACGGGGCCACAGGTTTGGAACACTGAAGCTTTCTTT.

This rearrangement joins TRBV5-5 to TRBJ1-6; no clear D. Between the trimmed V and J ends, which lost 2 bases and 9 bases, there was a span of 12 bases. The germline CDR1 and CDR2 sequences are SGHKS and YYEKEE (reference sequence). The CDR3 extends over 14 amino acids. This CDR3 is CASSFGGDTSPLHF. The CDR3 DNA reads as TGTGCCAGCAGCTTCGGCGGAGATACTTCACCCCTCCACTTT. Full variable domain (remainder filled in from reference TRBV5-5 and TRBJ1-6): DAGVTQSPTHLIKTRGQQVTLRCSPISGHKSVSWYQQVLGQGPQFIFQYYEKEERGRGNFPDRFSARQFPNYSSELNVNALLLGDSALYLCASSFGGDTSPLHFGNGTRLTVT.

This clone was recorded a few times. The chain employs TRBV7-3 and TRBJ2-6, with D maybe TRBD2 (6 bases). Germline-derived CDR1 and CDR2 are SGHTA and FQGTGA. The V end lost 5 bases, the J end lost 0 bases, and 8 bases lay between the germline ends. The CDR3 loop spans 15 amino acids. The CDR3 sequence is CASSPRDSGANVLTF. CDR3 DNA sequence: TGTGCCAGCAGCCCGCGGGACTCTGGGGCCAACGTCCTGACTTTC. The variable domain in full, with the rest retrieved from reference TRBV7-3 and TRBJ2-6, is GAGVSQTPSNKVTEKGKYVELRCDPISGHTALYWYRQSLGQGPEFLIYFQGTGAADDSGLPNDRFFAVRPEGSVSTLKIQRTERGDSAVYLCASSPRDSGANVLTFGAGSRLTVL.

The rearrangement links TRBV18 to TRBJ2-3; D is unclear. Trimming removed 3 bases at V and 0 bases at J, with 7 bases between. This CDR3 is built from 14 residues. Germline V CDR1 and CDR2: KGHSH, LQKENI. The DNA of the CDR3 is TGTGCCAGCTCACCGCTATCTAGCACAGATACGCAGTATTTT. Its translation: CASSPLSSTDTQYF.

J is TRBJ2-3 and V is TRBV11-2, with a weak D call TRBD2 (6 bases). This CDR3 is 14 amino acids long. Germline CDR1 SGHAT, CDR2 FQNNGV. V was pared by 4 bases and J by 2 bases, with 10 bases between. The CDR3 protein is CASSSGGYTDTQYF. In DNA form, the CDR3 reads TGTGCCAGCAGCTCCGGGGGTTACACAGATACGCAGTATTTT.

This clone turned up a few times. The sample contains more than one DNA sequence encoding this CDR3. The chain is built from TRBV7-2 and TRBJ1-5, with a weak D call TRBD1 (5 bases). Trimming left V 1 base short and J 5 bases short, with 6 bases between. The germline V gene has CDR1 SGHTA and CDR2 FQGNSA. CDR3 length: 13 amino acids. The CDR3 spells CASSLGGDQPQHF. The CDR3 DNA sequence: TGTGCCAGCAGCTTAGGGGGGGATCAGCCCCAGCATTTT.

This clone has more than one count but fewer than ten. The V and J genes are TRBV2 and TRBJ2-3, with TRBD2 matching 10 bases. Germline V gene data show CDR1 as SNHLY and CDR2 as FYNNEI. V gave up 6 bases and J gave up 4 bases; unmatched junction bases: 10. CDR3 size: 16 residues. The CDR3 loop is CASRPGLAVKSDTQYF. In nucleotides, the CDR3 is TGTGCCAGCAGGCCCGGACTAGCGGTGAAATCAGATACGCAGTATTTT.